Below are 28 T cell receptor beta chains sequenced from a single sample in a study of T cells in Graves' hyperthyroidism and ophthalmopathy. Amplified TCR beta CDR3 regions came from RNA transcripts. In the first-round RT-PCR of the TCR CDR3, the HTBI primer set was used. TCRdb re-derived calls from the multiplex PCR reads in MiXCR, one entry per CDR3 protein. The table includes hundreds of thousands of distinct CDR3 sequences, approximately 15% detected once. The sample comprised blood. The receptors here all came from a woman between 35 and 50 years old with Graves' ophthalmopathy.

A single count supports this clonotype. A much larger clone lies a single base off, so this may be a read error. V usage is TRBV27 and J usage is TRBJ1-6; 8 nucleotides match TRBD1. CDR3 length: 15 residues. Trimming at V came to 8 bases and at J to 10 bases, leaving 13 bases not matched to a gene. Germline CDR1 is MNHEY and CDR2 is SMNVEV (reference sequence). The CDR3 DNA is TGTGCCAGCGGTTCCCCCGGACAGGGTCCATCACCCCTCCACTTT. This translates into CASGSPGQGPSPLHF.

The table lists this clonotype with many counts. The chain couples TRBV28 to TRBJ1-1, with D perhaps TRBD1 (5 bases). V lost 1 base and J 11 bases, leaving 14 bases between the germline ends. The germline V gene has CDR1 MDHEN and CDR2 SYDVKM. CDR3 length equals 13 residues. The DNA for the CDR3 is TGTGCCAGCAGTTTATCCCTAGGGGCAGGGGCTTTCTTT. It translates to CASSLSLGAGAFF.

The table lists this clonotype with a few counts. This sequence joins TRBV10-3 and TRBJ1-2, with a tentative D call TRBD1 (6 bases). The CDR3 extends over 14 amino acids. Germline values: CDR1 ENHRY, CDR2 SYGVKD. Deletions cut 7 bases from V and 5 bases from J, with 17 bases between. DNA for the CDR3: TGTGCCATCACCCAAAGGGGGGACGGGTATGGCTACACCTTC. Translation: CAITQRGDGYGYTF.

This clonotype was detected many times. The rearrangement joins TRBV7-8 to TRBJ2-2; 10 bases map to TRBD2. V lost 4 bases and J lost 7; bases outside the gene matches: 12. CDR1 SGHVS and CDR2 FQNEAQ come from the germline V gene. This CDR3 has 17 amino acids. The CDR3 here is CASSSLAGVRKGGELFF. CDR3 sequence (DNA): TGTGCCAGCAGCTCCCTAGCGGGAGTACGCAAGGGCGGGGAGCTGTTTTTT. The full variable domain, in which reference TRBV7-8 and TRBJ2-2 provide the parts outside the CDR3, is GAGVSQSPRYKVAKRGQDVALRCDPISGHVSLFWYQQALGQGPEFLTYFQNEAQLDKSGLPSDRFFAERPEGSVSTLKIQRTQQEDSAVYLCASSSLAGVRKGGELFFGEGSRLTVL.

This clonotype was detected many times. This chain joins TRBV3-1 and TRBJ2-3; D uncertain. The CDR3 length is 13 residues. Trimming removed 3 bases from V and 4 bases from J, with 8 bases in between. Germline CDR1 reads LGHDT; CDR2 reads YNNKEL (reference sequence). The CDR3 reads CASSHLGSDTQYF. The DNA for the CDR3 is TGTGCCAGCAGCCATTTGGGCTCAGATACGCAGTATTTT.

This clonotype was counted a few times. The chain uses TRBV6-1 and TRBJ1-2; 7 bases match TRBD1. The length of the CDR3 is 14 residues. Germline assignment: CDR1 MNHNS and CDR2 SASEGT. V lost 6 bases, J lost 3 bases, and 7 bases stayed unmatched. The CDR3 protein is CASSTHRGHYGYTF. DNA of the CDR3: TGTGCCAGCAGCACACACAGGGGCCACTATGGCTACACCTTC.

The V gene is TRBV5-1, the J gene TRBJ2-3; D assignment may be TRBD1 or TRBD2 (6 bases each). Trimming shortened V by 7 bases and J by 3 bases, and 21 bases separated the two germline ends. Per germline, CDR1 SGHRS and CDR2 YFSETQ. The CDR3 spans 16 residues. The CDR3 bases are TGCGCCAGCTCGTCAACGAGGGGGGCCCTGACAGATACGCAGTATTTT. Its protein is CASSSTRGALTDTQYF.

This clonotype was detected many times. The V and J genes are TRBV10-3 and TRBJ2-3, with D possibly matching TRBD2 (6 bases). This CDR3 has 14 amino acids. CDR1 is ENHRY and CDR2 is SYGVKD in the germline V gene. Trimming took off 10 bases at V and 1 base at J, with 15 bases between the two ends. The DNA of the CDR3 is TGTGCCAGTAGCGGCCGCGCCGGCACAGATACGCAGTATTTT. Its protein product is CASSGRAGTDTQYF.

There are many counts of this clonotype. This rearrangement joins TRBV11-2 to TRBJ2-1; TRBD2 matches at 14 bases. Trimming removed 5 bases from V and 8 bases from J; junction bases left unmatched: 20. Germline CDR1 and CDR2: SGHAT and FQNNGV. The CDR3 loop spans 20 amino acids. The CDR3 DNA follows: TGTGCCAGCAGCCTCAGCCGACTAGCGGGGGGGCCCCGATATTTCGATGAGCAGTTCTTC. It codes for CASSLSRLAGGPRYFDEQFF.

This clonotype was seen more than once but under ten times. V is TRBV6-1 and J is TRBJ1-6; 9 bases align to TRBD1. The CDR3 sequence is 17 residues long. Per the germline V gene, CDR1 is MNHNS and CDR2 is SASEGT. The V segment lost 5 bases and the J segment 9 bases; nucleotides outside the gene matches: 14. CDR3 amino acids: CASSFPQGQGLSSPLHF. The CDR3 nucleotides are TGTGCCAGCAGTTTTCCCCAGGGACAGGGTTTGAGTTCACCCCTCCACTTT.

This clonotype was seen more than once but under ten times. The gene calls are TRBV20-1 and TRBJ2-5, with D maybe TRBD2 (7 bases). The germline V gene has CDR1 DFQATT and CDR2 SNEGSKA (reference sequence). This CDR3 has 17 residues. The ends were cut back, 1 base at V and 5 bases at J, with 23 bases in the middle. The CDR3 loop is CSARGGGGPVHLETQYF. The CDR3 region has the DNA TGCAGTGCTAGAGGGGGAGGGGGGCCAGTCCACTTGGAGACCCAGTACTTC.

This chain connects TRBV20-1 to TRBJ2-4, with D maybe TRBD1 (5 bases). The CDR3 sequence is 13 residues long. V was clipped by 3 bases and J by 7 bases, with 13 bases between them. Germline CDR1 is DFQATT and CDR2 is SNEGSKA (reference sequence). CDR3 nucleotide sequence: TGCAGTGCTAGTGCAGGGCGTATGAACATTCAGTACTTC. Its protein product is CSASAGRMNIQYF.

In its sample, this clonotype was seen many times. V usage is TRBV29-1 and J usage is TRBJ2-1; D is undetermined. The V end was cut by 0 bases, the J end by 0 bases, with 6 bases between. The germline CDR1 and CDR2 sequences are SQVTM and ANQGSEA. The CDR3 is 14 amino acids. CDR3 loop: CSVEDRSSYNEQFF. DNA of the CDR3: TGCAGCGTTGAAGACAGGAGCTCCTACAATGAGCAGTTCTTC.

This clonotype was recorded a few times. The rearrangement links TRBV5-1 to TRBJ2-1, with no clear D. The CDR3 has 13 amino acids. V lost 1 base and J lost 8, with 10 bases in between. Per the germline V gene, CDR1 is SGHRS and CDR2 is YFSETQ. The CDR3 region is CASSLRRSDEQFF. The DNA for the CDR3 is TGCGCCAGCAGCTTGAGAAGGTCCGATGAGCAGTTCTTC. Looking up the rest from reference TRBV5-1 and TRBJ2-1 gives the full variable domain: KAGVTQTPRYLIKTRGQQVTLSCSPISGHRSVSWYQQTPGQGLQFLFEYFSETQRNKGNFPGRFSGRQFSNSRSEMNVSTLELGDSALYLCASSLRRSDEQFFGPGTRLTVL.

This clonotype came up many times. This chain links TRBV28 with TRBJ1-1; 8 nucleotides align to TRBD1. Losses at the gene ends were 5 bases for V and 1 base for J; bases not matched to a gene: 6. Germline lookup yields CDR1 MDHEN and CDR2 SYDVKM. This CDR3 comprises 15 residues. DNA for the CDR3: TGTGCCAGCAGTGGCGCAGGGGGCCCGAACACTGAAGCTTTCTTT. It translates to CASSGAGGPNTEAFF.

This clonotype was seen at least ten times. The chain joins TRBV20-1 to TRBJ2-5, with a possible D match to TRBD1 (6 bases). The CDR3 totals 13 residues. Germline-derived CDR1 and CDR2 are DFQATT and SNEGSKA (reference sequence). V dropped 3 bases and J dropped 6 bases, with 14 bases sitting between them. The CDR3 region is CSARVGGEKTQYF. The CDR3, as DNA: TGCAGTGCTAGGGTAGGGGGAGAGAAGACCCAGTACTTC.

The chain employs TRBV6-1 and TRBJ1-2; 8 bases agree with TRBD1. J gave up 4 bases and V 0 bases, and 4 bases lay outside the gene matches. The CDR3 has 15 amino acids. Germline V gene data show CDR1 as MNHNS and CDR2 as SASEGT. CDR3: CASSEANRGSYGYTF. In nucleotides, the CDR3 is TGTGCCAGCAGTGAAGCTAACAGGGGGAGCTATGGCTACACCTTC.

A note on this clonotype: A much larger clone lies a single base off, so this may be a read error. V and J are TRBV12-3 or TRBV12-4 and TRBJ1-2; a weak D match, TRBD1 (5 bases). The CDR3 has 12 amino acids. Trimming took 10 bases from V and 6 from J, leaving 15 bases between them. The CDR3, as DNA: TGTGCCAACAGCCCCAGAGGGGATGGCTACACCTTC. Its translation is CANSPRGDGYTF.

This clonotype came up a few times. The gene calls are TRBV6-1 and TRBJ2-2; 10 nucleotides line up with TRBD1. V dropped 9 bases and J dropped 4; count of bases not matched to a gene: 8. The CDR3 runs 15 residues. The germline gives CDR1 MNHNS, CDR2 SASEGT. Written as DNA, the CDR3 is TGTGCCAGTGGAGGGACAGGGGCGGTCACCGGGGAGCTGTTTTTT. Its protein product is CASGGTGAVTGELFF.

This chain joins TRBV3-1 and TRBJ2-5, with D unclear. The V and J ends lost 1 base and 2 bases respectively, with 11 bases between them. This CDR3 spans 15 amino acids. Germline V gene sequence: CDR1 LGHDT, CDR2 YNNKEL (reference sequence). As DNA, the CDR3 is TGTGCCAGCAGCCAAGGCGGAACCAGGCAAGAGACCCAGTACTTC. Translating gives CASSQGGTRQETQYF.

Ten or more counts support this clonotype. The chain joins TRBV11-2 to TRBJ2-7; 7 bases agree with TRBD2. Per the germline V gene, CDR1 is SGHAT and CDR2 is FQNNGV. There are 15 residues in the CDR3. J gave up 3 bases and V 4 bases, and 9 bases lay outside the gene matches. CDR3 in DNA: TGTGCCAGCAGCTCCATACGGGGGGAGGTCTACGAGCAGTACTTC. This encodes CASSSIRGEVYEQYF.

About this clonotype itself: A read error is possible here, since a much larger clone lies one base away. The chain is built from TRBV6-2 or TRBV6-3 and TRBJ1-1, with 11 bases matching TRBD1. Germline values: CDR1 MNHEY, CDR2 SVGEGT. This CDR3 has 16 amino acids. The CDR3 DNA is TGTGCCAGCAGTGCCCCTCCGGGACAGGGGGTCACTGAAGCTCTCTTT. Translation: CASSAPPGQGVTEALF.

This clonotype has a count of ten or more. The rearrangement uses TRBV6-2 or TRBV6-3 and TRBJ1-1, with D unclear. Germline V gene sequence: CDR1 MNHEY, CDR2 SVGEGT. V was shortened by 0 bases and J by 0 bases, with 8 bases between the two germline ends. There are 15 residues in the CDR3. CDR3 in DNA: TGTGCCAGCAGTTACTCGGGCAGGATGAACACTGAAGCTTTCTTT. Its protein product is CASSYSGRMNTEAFF.

This rearrangement joins TRBV6-5 to TRBJ2-2; 8 nucleotides align to TRBD1. CDR1 and CDR2 (germline): MNHEY, SVGAGI. Trimming at V came to 3 bases and at J to 4 bases, leaving 7 bases not matched to a gene. CDR3 size: 16 residues. CDR3 DNA sequence: TGTGCCAGCAGTTATGGTGTAGGACAGGGCACCGGGGAGCTGTTTTTT. It yields the protein CASSYGVGQGTGELFF.

The rearrangement links TRBV15 to TRBJ2-1; the D gene is possibly TRBD2 (8 bases). This CDR3 has 18 residues. The V gene lost 3 bases and the J gene lost 7 bases, with 25 bases spanning the gap. Germline V gene data show CDR1 as LNHNV and CDR2 as YYDKDF (reference sequence). The CDR3 reads CATSRDPGGAGGGNEQFF. The CDR3 bases are TGTGCCACCAGCAGGGATCCAGGGGGTGCGGGGGGCGGGAATGAGCAGTTCTTC.

This clonotype has more than one count but fewer than ten. This sequence joins TRBV2 and TRBJ2-2; D gene unclear. V gave up 8 bases and J gave up 3 bases, with 10 bases separating them. The length of the CDR3 is 13 residues. CDR1 and CDR2 from the germline V gene are SNHLY and FYNNEI. The CDR3 protein is CASRRGDTGELFF. The DNA for the CDR3 is TGTGCCAGCCGCCGTGGAGACACCGGGGAGCTGTTTTTT. Combining the CDR3 with reference TRBV2 and TRBJ2-2 gives the whole variable domain EPEVTQTPSHQVTQMGQEVILRCVPISNHLYFYWYRQILGQKVEFLVSFYNNEISEKSEIFDDQFSVERPDGSNFTLKIRSTKLEDSAMYFCASRRGDTGELFFGEGSRLTVL.

V is TRBV9 and J is TRBJ1-5; tentatively, D is TRBD1 (5 bases). CDR3 length equals 15 residues. Per germline, CDR1 SGDLS and CDR2 YYNGEE. V was clipped by 3 bases and J by 2 bases, with 12 bases between them. In nucleotides, the CDR3 is TGTGCCAGCAGCGGGGACGGCGGGGGCAATCAGCCCCAGCATTTT. It specifies CASSGDGGGNQPQHF.

This clonotype was seen at least ten times. This chain links TRBV12-3 or TRBV12-4 with TRBJ2-1; 13 bases map to TRBD2. This CDR3 comprises 15 residues. Trimming at V came to 6 bases and at J to 6 bases, leaving 5 bases not matched to a gene. The CDR3 DNA is TGTGCCAGCAGCCCACTAGCGGGAGGGGCCAATGAGCAGTTCTTC. Its protein product is CASSPLAGGANEQFF.